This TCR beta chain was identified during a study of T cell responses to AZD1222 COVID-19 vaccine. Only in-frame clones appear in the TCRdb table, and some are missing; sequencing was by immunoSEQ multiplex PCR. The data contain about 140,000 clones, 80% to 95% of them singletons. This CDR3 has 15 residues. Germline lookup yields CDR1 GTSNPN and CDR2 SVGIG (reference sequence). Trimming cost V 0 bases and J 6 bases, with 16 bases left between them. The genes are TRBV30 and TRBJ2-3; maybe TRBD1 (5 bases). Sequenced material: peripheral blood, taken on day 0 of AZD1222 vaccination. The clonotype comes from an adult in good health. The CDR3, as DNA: TGTGCCTGGAGTGTAGGGTCCAGGGATATTGATACGCAGTATTTT. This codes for CAWSVGSRDIDTQYF.